Listed below are T cell receptor beta chains from one sample, sequenced in a study of blood T cell repertoires in COVID-19. Measured with immunoSEQ multiplex PCR; TCRdb has only the in-frame clones, and not every one. Here the sample spans around 300,000 clones, 89% being singletons. Sequenced input: PBMCs or T cells enriched from blood (not recorded which). These TCRs come from a woman aged 60-70 years who had recovered from COVID-19. Both conserved end residues are part of each CDR3. D genes are given only for firm matches. Clone size is stated in some rows and not others, as once, few, many or a class when expanded.

j_call d_call clone_size v_call cdr3_aa cdr3_nt
TRBJ1-4 TRBD1 NA TRBV28 CASSPPGQGMFF TGTGCCAGCAGTCCACCGGGACAGGGGATGTTTTTT
TRBJ2-7 TRBD1 NA TRBV28 CASSPGTGNSYEQYF TGTGCCAGCAGCCCCGGGACAGGGAACTCCTACGAGCAGTACTTC
TRBJ1-1 NA NA TRBV28 CASNPEREGTEAFF TGTGCCAGCAACCCGGAAAGGGAGGGCACTGAAGCTTTCTTT
TRBJ2-3 NA once TRBV11-2 CASSFSGTDTQYF TGTGCCAGCAGCTTTTCAGGGACAGATACGCAGTATTTT
TRBJ1-3 NA NA TRBV7-2 CASSFHPRGSGNTIYF TGTGCCAGCAGCTTTCATCCTAGGGGGTCTGGAAACACCATATATTTT
TRBJ2-1 TRBD2 many TRBV6-4 CASSGGLAGDFNEQFF TGTGCCAGCAGTGGGGGACTAGCGGGAGACTTCAATGAGCAGTTCTTC
TRBJ1-6 NA NA TRBV28 CASSLLGDSSPLHF TGTGCCAGCAGTTTATTAGGCGACAGTTCACCCCTCCACTTT
TRBJ2-5 NA NA TRBV5-1 CASSLAVGAETQYF TGCGCCAGCAGCTTGGCCGTTGGGGCCGAGACCCAGTACTTC
TRBJ2-2 NA NA TRBV7-6 CASSFLQASPQGFKGDTGELFF TGTGCCAGCAGCTTTTTGCAAGCCTCCCCCCAAGGGTTCAAAGGGGACACCGGGGAGCTGTTTTTT
TRBJ2-4 NA NA TRBV3-1/TRBV3-2 CASSSSAGKNIQYF TGTGCCAGCAGCTCCTCAGCGGGCAAAAACATTCAGTACTTC
TRBJ2-2 NA NA TRBV12-3/TRBV12-4 CASNPLGGELFF TGTGCCAGCAACCCTCTCGGGGGGGAGCTGTTTTTT
TRBJ2-5 NA NA TRBV2 CASSASLVQETQYF TGTGCCAGCAGTGCCTCCCTAGTCCAGGAGACCCAGTACTTC
TRBJ2-7 TRBD2 once TRBV10-3 CATALAGPYEQYF TGTGCCACCGCACTAGCGGGTCCCTACGAGCAGTACTTC
TRBJ2-5 TRBD2 NA TRBV5-4 CASSLALAGQETQYF TGTGCCAGCAGCTTGGCCCTAGCGGGCCAAGAGACCCAGTACTTC
TRBJ2-7 TRBD1 NA TRBV11-2 CASRGQGYDEQYF TGTGCCAGCAGGGGACAGGGGTACGACGAGCAGTACTTC
TRBJ2-2 NA NA TRBV19 CASSIEAGWSGGELFF TGTGCCAGTAGTATAGAGGCCGGGTGGTCTGGCGGGGAGCTGTTTTTT
TRBJ2-5 TRBD2 NA TRBV7-7 CASSLFYRTSDQETQYF TGTGCTAGCAGCTTATTCTATCGGACTAGCGATCAAGAGACCCAGTACTTC
TRBJ2-7 TRBD1 NA TRBV5-4 CASSFGQDYEQYF TGTGCCAGCAGCTTCGGACAGGACTACGAGCAGTACTTC
TRBJ1-2 NA NA TRBV11-2 CASSLALGTLGGGYTF TGTGCCAGCAGCTTAGCGTTAGGCACCCTCGGGGGTGGCTACACCTTC
TRBJ2-5 TRBD2 once TRBV27 CASNTRGERETQYF TGTGCCAGCAACACACGGGGGGAGCGGGAGACCCAGTACTTC
TRBJ1-3 NA NA TRBV6-5 CASEGSGNTIYF TGTGCCAGCGAGGGCTCTGGAAACACCATATATTTT
TRBJ1-1 NA NA TRBV7-8 CASSPPQGLGTEAFF TGTGCCAGCAGCCCCCCACAGGGTTTGGGCACTGAAGCTTTCTTT
TRBJ2-1 TRBD2 NA TRBV29-1 CSALRGGAWTRHNEQFF TGCAGCGCACTACGGGGGGGAGCATGGACCCGACACAATGAGCAGTTCTTC
TRBJ2-7 NA NA TRBV28 CASNPGGAQPYEQYF TGTGCCAGCAACCCCGGAGGGGCGCAACCCTACGAGCAGTACTTC
TRBJ2-7 NA once TRBV5-1 CASSSLTRAGSPVEQYF TGCGCCAGCAGCTCATTGACACGGGCAGGGTCACCGGTCGAGCAGTACTTC
TRBJ1-1 TRBD1 NA TRBV7-9 CASSSQGARTEAFF TGTGCCAGCAGCTCACAGGGGGCGAGGACTGAAGCTTTCTTT
TRBJ2-1 NA NA TRBV27 CASRLNRDSYNEQFF TGTGCCAGCAGACTAAACAGGGATTCCTACAATGAGCAGTTCTTC
TRBJ1-2 NA few TRBV4-1 CASSQDPTTEGGYTF TGCGCCAGCAGCCAAGATCCGACGACAGAAGGGGGCTACACCTTC
TRBJ1-2 NA NA TRBV28 CASVALRDHHYGYTF TGTGCCAGCGTAGCACTCAGGGATCATCACTATGGCTACACCTTC
TRBJ1-1 NA NA TRBV11-3 CASSLVETEAFF TGTGCCAGCAGCTTAGTAGAAACTGAAGCTTTCTTT
TRBJ1-3 NA NA TRBV3-1/TRBV3-2 CASSQTVGGNTIYF TGTGCCAGCAGCCAGACAGTGGGTGGAAACACCATATATTTT
TRBJ1-2 NA once TRBV28 CASTARARNYGYTF TGTGCCAGCACAGCCAGAGCGCGTAACTATGGCTACACCTTC